A single sample is the source of the 5 T cell receptor beta chains below, sequenced in a study of technical replicates of blood from four donors. The table came from immunoSEQ multiplex PCR; TCRdb's copy has only in-frame clones and leaves some out. In the table there are tens of thousands of clones, over 75% of which are singletons. Source material: PBMCs. These receptors came from a human donor in good health. Some clones in this sample may be carry-over from other donors' samples.

The V call is TRBV29-1, the J call TRBJ2-7; 11 positions agree with TRBD2. From germline, CDR1 is SQVTM and CDR2 ANQGSEA. V shed 6 bases and J 1 base; nucleotides not matched to a gene: 8. The CDR3 spans 15 residues. The CDR3: CSVAGTSGGSYEQYF. CDR3 coding DNA: TGCAGCGTAGCCGGGACTAGCGGAGGATCCTACGAGCAGTACTTC.

The chain's CDR3 is CASSISGGSEQYF. As DNA, the CDR3 is TGTGCCAGTAGTATATCGGGGGGGAGCGAGCAGTACTTC. The chain has TRBV19 and TRBJ2-7, with 8 bases fitting TRBD2. In germline, CDR1 is LNHDA, CDR2 SQIVND (reference sequence). Trimming took 2 bases from V and 6 from J; bases not matched to a gene: 3. This CDR3 contains 13 residues.

The chain joins TRBV6-5 to TRBJ2-7; 7 nucleotides agree with TRBD2. In germline, CDR1 is MNHEY, CDR2 SVGAGI. J lost 3 bases, V lost 11 bases, and 10 bases had no gene match. The CDR3 totals 13 residues. The CDR3 reads CAHSQLANYEQYF. The CDR3 DNA reads TGTGCCCACTCCCAACTAGCGAACTACGAGCAGTACTTC.

The chain combines TRBV4-1 with TRBJ2-2; possibly TRBD1 for D (6 bases). V gave up 3 bases and J gave up 1 base, with 9 bases separating them. Germline assignment: CDR1 MGHRA and CDR2 YSYEKL. The CDR3 is 15 amino acids. CDR3 in amino acids: CASSQGTLNTGELFF. The CDR3 nucleotides are TGCGCCAGCAGCCAGGGGACATTGAACACCGGGGAGCTGTTTTTT.

This chain joins TRBV29-1 and TRBJ1-2, with 7 bases matching TRBD1. V shed 3 bases and J 6 bases; nucleotides not matched to a gene: 7. The CDR3 totals 13 residues. The germline V gene encodes CDR1 SQVTM and CDR2 ANQGSEA. The CDR3 is CSVDRQQGNGYTF. CDR3 coding DNA: TGCAGCGTTGACCGACAACAGGGGAATGGCTACACCTTC.